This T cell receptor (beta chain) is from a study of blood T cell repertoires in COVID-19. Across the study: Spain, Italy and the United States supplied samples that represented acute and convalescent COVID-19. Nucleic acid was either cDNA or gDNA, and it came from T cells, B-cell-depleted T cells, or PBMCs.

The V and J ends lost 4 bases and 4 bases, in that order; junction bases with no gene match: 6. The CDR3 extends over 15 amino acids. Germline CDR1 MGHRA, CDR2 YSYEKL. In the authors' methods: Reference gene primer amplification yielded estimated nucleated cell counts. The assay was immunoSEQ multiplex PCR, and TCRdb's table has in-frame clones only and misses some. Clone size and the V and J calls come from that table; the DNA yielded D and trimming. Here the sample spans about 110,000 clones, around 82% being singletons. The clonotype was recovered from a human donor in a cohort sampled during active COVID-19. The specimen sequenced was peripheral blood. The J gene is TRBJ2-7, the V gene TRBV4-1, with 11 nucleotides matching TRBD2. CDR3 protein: CASSRGTSGAYEQYF. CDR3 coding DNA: TGCGCCAGCAGCCGGGGGACTAGCGGAGCTTACGAGCAGTACTTC.